This TCR beta chain originates from a study of shared T cell receptors in the human thymus. This CDR3 comprises 19 residues. Germline V gene data show CDR1 as SGHTA and CDR2 as FQGNSA. The trim removed 5 bases at V and 8 bases at J, leaving 23 bases unmatched. The repertoire was sequenced with immunoSEQ multiplex PCR; TCRdb's copy has only in-frame clones and lacks some. Of some 700,000 clones in the sample, approximately 85% were seen once. The sample also formed part of further work on human thymus T cells. That work states: Corrective cardiac operations yielded the resected thymus tissue.

The chain combines TRBV7-2 with TRBJ1-2, with 10 nucleotides matching TRBD1. This receptor was identified in a girl in the first two years of life with a congenital heart defect. Sequenced material: thymocytes. In nucleotides, the CDR3 is TGTGCCAGCAGCCCCTCTTTTCTTTTACGTCAGGGGACAGGGGTAGGCTACACCTTC. As protein: CASSPSFLLRQGTGVGYTF.